These 14 T cell receptor beta chains share one sample of origin, sequenced in a study of control samples from healthy donors and cancer patients. Sequencing used immunoSEQ multiplex PCR; TCRdb keeps in-frame clones, though not all of them. The data show roughly 93,000 clones, roughly 91% seen once. Material for sequencing was PBMCs. The receptor set was obtained from a woman between 45 and 60 years old with colorectal cancer.

The gene calls are TRBV5-5 and TRBJ1-2; 8 positions agree with TRBD1. Unmatched junction bases numbered 7, after V lost 4 bases and J lost 8 bases. CDR1 is SGHKS and CDR2 is YYEKEE in the germline V gene (reference sequence). The CDR3 consists of 13 residues. The CDR3 sequence: CASSPDRVEGYTF. Written as DNA, the CDR3 is TGTGCCAGCAGCCCGGACAGGGTGGAGGGCTACACCTTC.

This clone has a handful of counts. The chain links TRBV6-2 or TRBV6-3 to TRBJ1-5; D is possibly TRBD1 (5 bases). This CDR3 spans 17 amino acids. V was clipped by 6 bases and J by 0 bases, with 18 bases between them. The germline gives CDR1 MNHEY, CDR2 SVGEGT. The CDR3 protein is CASRPSGGDISNQPQHF. Here the CDR3 DNA reads TGTGCCAGCAGGCCTTCGGGGGGGGATATTAGCAATCAGCCCCAGCATTTT.

The rearrangement uses TRBV7-2 and TRBJ2-2, with TRBD2 matching 8 bases. V trimming: 1 base; J trimming: 6 bases; junction bases outside the gene matches: 4. Germline CDR1 is SGHTA and CDR2 is FQGNSA. The length of the CDR3 is 15 residues. CDR3: CASSLVGGASGELFF. The CDR3 DNA is TGTGCCAGCAGCTTAGTCGGGGGGGCTTCCGGGGAGCTGTTTTTT.

The chain joins TRBV6-2 or TRBV6-3 to TRBJ1-2; 9 bases align to TRBD1. The CDR3 is 14 amino acids. Trimming at V came to 6 bases and at J to 4 bases, leaving 6 bases not matched to a gene. Germline V CDR1 and CDR2: MNHEY, SVGEGT. This chain's CDR3 is CASSPDRGSYGYTF. The CDR3 bases are TGTGCCAGCAGCCCGGACAGGGGAAGCTATGGCTACACCTTC.

This clone was observed a single time. The CDR3 is CASRVGTVNTGELFF. Here the CDR3 DNA reads TGTGCCAGTAGAGTGGGGACGGTAAACACCGGGGAGCTGTTTTTT. The chain combines TRBV19 with TRBJ2-2; either TRBD1 or TRBD2 may supply D (5 bases each). This CDR3 is 15 amino acids long. The V gene lost 6 bases and the J gene lost 2 bases, with 13 bases spanning the gap. In germline, CDR1 is LNHDA, CDR2 SQIVND (reference sequence).

This sequence joins TRBV20-1 and TRBJ2-5; D unresolved. The CDR3 consists of 12 residues. Germline V gene lookup returns CDR1 DFQATT and CDR2 SNEGSKA (reference sequence). V dropped 3 bases and J dropped 5 bases, with 10 bases sitting between them. As DNA, the CDR3 is TGCAGTGCTAGTGACCTGGGTGAGACCCAGTACTTC. This translates into CSASDLGETQYF.

The chain uses TRBV6-5 and TRBJ1-1; D is ambiguous. CDR3 length: 13 residues. Germline V gives CDR1 MNHEY, CDR2 SVGAGI. The V end lost 5 bases, the J end lost 4 bases, and 11 bases lay between the germline ends. CDR3 bases: TGTGCCAGCAGTCCGGGATACGGCACTGAAGCTTTCTTT. Translated, it gives CASSPGYGTEAFF.

The rearrangement joins TRBV18 to TRBJ2-5; D might be TRBD2 (5 bases). Germline V gene data show CDR1 as KGHSH and CDR2 as LQKENI. V dropped 2 bases and J dropped 6 bases, with 13 bases sitting between them. The CDR3 sequence is 14 residues long. The CDR3 region has the DNA TGTGCCAGCTCACCAGTAGGCTCCGGGAAGACCCAGTACTTC. As protein: CASSPVGSGKTQYF.

This sequence joins TRBV28 and TRBJ1-6, with 8 bases identical to TRBD1. CDR1 and CDR2 from the germline V gene are MDHEN and SYDVKM. After removal of 3 bases from V and 10 bases from J, the junction contained 5 bases not matched to a gene. The CDR3 contains 14 residues. The CDR3 loop reads CASSFGQGGSPLHF. The CDR3 DNA follows: TGTGCCAGCAGTTTCGGACAGGGTGGCTCACCCCTCCACTTT.

The V gene is TRBV24-1, the J gene TRBJ2-3, with 12 bases lining up with TRBD1. The CDR3 is 16 residues long. CDR1 and CDR2 from the germline V gene are KGHDR and SFDVKD. Unmatched junction bases numbered 7, after V lost 4 bases and J lost 6 bases. The CDR3 nucleotides are TGTGCCACCAGTGACCCCGGGACAGGGGGCGCGGATACGCAGTATTTT. This codes for CATSDPGTGGADTQYF.

The chain is built from TRBV21-1 and TRBJ2-7; the table's D call, TRBD2, was not checked against the DNA. TRBV21-1 is a listed pseudogene. This CDR3 region has 17 residues. The CDR3 coding sequence is TGTGCCAGCAGCAAAAGAGGGGACTTCTGGATCACCTACGAGCAGTACGTC. Its protein is CASSKRGDFWITYEQYV.

The chain joins TRBV14 to TRBJ2-3; 7 bases fit TRBD2. The CDR3 sequence is 17 residues long. Germline V CDR1 and CDR2: SGHDN, FVKESK. V lost 2 bases to trimming and J lost 1 base; unmatched junction nucleotides: 9. The CDR3 reads CASSQWYGSGGTDTQYF. The CDR3 DNA follows: TGTGCCAGCAGCCAATGGTATGGGAGCGGGGGCACAGATACGCAGTATTTT. The whole variable domain, filled in from reference TRBV14 and TRBJ2-3, reads EAGVTQFPSHSVIEKGQTVTLRCDPISGHDNLYWYRRVMGKEIKFLLHFVKESKQDESGMPNNRFLAERTGGTYSTLKVQPAELEDSGVYFCASSQWYGSGGTDTQYFGPGTRLTVL.

The chain recombines TRBV19 with TRBJ1-2; D not certain. Trimming stripped 7 bases from V and 2 bases from J, with 11 bases between. In germline, CDR1 is LNHDA, CDR2 SQIVND (reference sequence). The CDR3 totals 13 residues. The CDR3 DNA reads as TGTGCCAGTACCCTACAAGAGAACTATGGCTACACCTTC. This encodes CASTLQENYGYTF.

The chain employs TRBV21-1 and TRBJ2-5; TRBD2 is the table's D call and was not checked against the DNA. TRBV21-1 is a pseudogene segment. The CDR3 is 16 amino acids. CDR3 in DNA: TGTGCCAGCAGCCCCGACGGGGGGCAGGATCAAGAGACCCAGTACTTC. Its protein is CASSPDGGQDQETQYF.